The T cell receptor beta chain described here comes from a study of cytomegalovirus exposure and HLA in healthy donors. With regard to this clone: Antigen: not known.

V was cut by 5 bases and J by 4 bases, with 21 bases left in between. Germline V lookup: CDR1 MDHEN, CDR2 SYDVKM. CDR3 length: 16 residues. Notes on the study in general: Per published reports, the classifier diagnosed cytomegalovirus status with high specificity and sensitivity.

These donors, healthy bone marrow donors, were studied. 60 Vbeta and 13 Jbeta primers were used in PCR. The repertoire was sequenced with immunoSEQ multiplex PCR; TCRdb's copy has only in-frame clones and lacks some. The sample consists of over 150,000 clones, 75% to 90% of them appearing once. Sequenced material: PBMCs. The V gene is TRBV28, the J gene TRBJ2-7; the D gene is possibly TRBD2 (6 bases). The sequence was collected from a woman between 50 and 59 years old in good health and CMV-seropositive. The CDR3, as DNA: TGTGCCAGCAGTCCACCCGGGACTCAGGTCGAGTACGAGCAGTACTTC. As protein: CASSPPGTQVEYEQYF.